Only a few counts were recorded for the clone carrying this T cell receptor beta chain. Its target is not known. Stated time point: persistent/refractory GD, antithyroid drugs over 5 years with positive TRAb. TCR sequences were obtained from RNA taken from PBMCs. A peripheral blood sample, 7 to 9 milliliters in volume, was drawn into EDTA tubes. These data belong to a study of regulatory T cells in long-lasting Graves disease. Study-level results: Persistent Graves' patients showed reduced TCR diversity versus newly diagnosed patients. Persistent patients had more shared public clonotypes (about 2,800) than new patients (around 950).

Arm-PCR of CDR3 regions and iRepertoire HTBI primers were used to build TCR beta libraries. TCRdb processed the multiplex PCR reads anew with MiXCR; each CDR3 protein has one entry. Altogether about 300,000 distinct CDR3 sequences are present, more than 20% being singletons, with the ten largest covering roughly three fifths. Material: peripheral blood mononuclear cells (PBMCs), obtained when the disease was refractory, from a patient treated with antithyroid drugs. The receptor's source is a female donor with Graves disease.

The chain's CDR3 is CASSQDHTGGRPQHF. CDR3 DNA: TGTGCCAGCAGCCAAGATCATACAGGGGGACGGCCCCAGCATTTT. This chain connects TRBV3-1 to TRBJ1-5; 8 nucleotides match TRBD1. The ends lost 0 bases at V and 9 bases at J; junction bases unmatched: 7. This CDR3 contains 15 residues. The germline CDR1 and CDR2 sequences are LGHDT and YNNKEL (reference sequence).